The sample holds a few counts of the clone carrying this TCR beta chain. TCRdb's copy holds only in-frame clones and misses some; the assay was immunoSEQ multiplex PCR. The sample lists fewer than 350,000 clones; 85% were seen once. Participants reported their clinical history, and cohort assignment relied on those reports. A COVID-19 case had been met by exposed participants during the 2 weeks before study entry. This specimen belongs to a study of blood T cell repertoires in COVID-19. About the study: Whether acute or convalescent, the COVID-19 samples came from the United States, Italy and Spain.

The specimen sequenced was PBMCs or T cells enriched from blood (not recorded which). The receptor was isolated from a young woman who had been exposed to COVID-19.

DNA for the CDR3: TGTGCCAGCAGTTCCCAGGGGAATTCACCCCTCCACTTT. It specifies CASSSQGNSPLHF. V is TRBV27 and J is TRBJ1-6, with D possibly matching TRBD1 (6 bases). This CDR3 contains 13 residues. The V end was cut by 4 bases, the J end by 7 bases, with 8 bases between. Germline values: CDR1 MNHEY, CDR2 SMNVEV (reference sequence).